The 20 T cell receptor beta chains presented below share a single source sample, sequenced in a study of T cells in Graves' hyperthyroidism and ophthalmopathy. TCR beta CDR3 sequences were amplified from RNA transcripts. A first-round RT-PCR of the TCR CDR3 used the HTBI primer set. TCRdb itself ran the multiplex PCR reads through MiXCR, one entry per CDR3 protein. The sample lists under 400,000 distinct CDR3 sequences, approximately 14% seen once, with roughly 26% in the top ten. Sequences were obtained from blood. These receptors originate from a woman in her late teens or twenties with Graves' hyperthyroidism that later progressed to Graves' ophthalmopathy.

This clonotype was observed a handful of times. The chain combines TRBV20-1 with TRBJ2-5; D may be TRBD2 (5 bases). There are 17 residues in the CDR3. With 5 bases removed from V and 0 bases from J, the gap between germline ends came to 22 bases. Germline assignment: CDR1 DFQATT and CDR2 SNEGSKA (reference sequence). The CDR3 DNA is TGCAGTGCTGGACTCATAAGGAGAACTGATGACCAAGAGACCCAGTACTTC. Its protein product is CSAGLIRRTDDQETQYF.

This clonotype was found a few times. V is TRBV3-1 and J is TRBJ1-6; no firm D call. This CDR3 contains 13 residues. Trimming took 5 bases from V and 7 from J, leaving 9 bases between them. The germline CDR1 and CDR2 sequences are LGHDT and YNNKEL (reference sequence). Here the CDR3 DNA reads TGTGCCAGCAGCGCTTCTGGAAATTCACCCCTCCACTTT. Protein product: CASSASGNSPLHF.

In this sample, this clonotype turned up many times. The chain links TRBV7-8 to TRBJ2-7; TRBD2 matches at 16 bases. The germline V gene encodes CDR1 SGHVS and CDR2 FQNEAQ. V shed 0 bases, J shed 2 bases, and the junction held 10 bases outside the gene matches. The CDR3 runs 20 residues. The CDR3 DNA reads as TGTGCCAGCAGCTTAGCGCTCGGATTTGGGACTAGCGGGAGGGCCTACGAGCAGTACTTC. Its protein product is CASSLALGFGTSGRAYEQYF.

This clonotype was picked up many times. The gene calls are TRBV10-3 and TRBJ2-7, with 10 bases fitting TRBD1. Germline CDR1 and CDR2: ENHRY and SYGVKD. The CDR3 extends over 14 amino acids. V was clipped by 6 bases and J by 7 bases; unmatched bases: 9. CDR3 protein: CAISSRQGAGEQYF. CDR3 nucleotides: TGTGCCATCAGCTCAAGACAGGGGGCGGGTGAGCAGTACTTC.

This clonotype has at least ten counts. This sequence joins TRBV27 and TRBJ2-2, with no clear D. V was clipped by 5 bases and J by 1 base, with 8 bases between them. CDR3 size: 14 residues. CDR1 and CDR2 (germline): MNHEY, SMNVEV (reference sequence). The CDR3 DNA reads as TGTGCCAGCAGTCCTCTGGGGAACACCGGGGAGCTGTTTTTT. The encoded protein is CASSPLGNTGELFF.

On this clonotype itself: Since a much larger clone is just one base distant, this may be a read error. As DNA, the CDR3 is TGCGCCAGCAGCGGGACAGCCCGCGAGCAGTACTTC. Translating it yields CASSGTAREQYF. V gene TRBV5-1 combines with J gene TRBJ2-7; 7 bases fit TRBD1. The germline V gene encodes CDR1 SGHRS and CDR2 YFSETQ. This CDR3 has 12 residues. Trimming removed 4 bases from V and 6 bases from J; junction bases left unmatched: 4.

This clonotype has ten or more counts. Written as DNA, the CDR3 is TGTGCCAGCAGCCAAGACGGGAGGGGGTTGGGCTACACCTTC. Translated: CASSQDGRGLGYTF. The J gene is TRBJ1-2, the V gene TRBV3-1; TRBD1 is a possible D gene (6 bases). The V and J ends lost 0 bases and 8 bases respectively, with 13 bases between them. This CDR3 comprises 14 residues. The V gene's germline CDR1 is LGHDT and CDR2 YNNKEL (reference sequence).

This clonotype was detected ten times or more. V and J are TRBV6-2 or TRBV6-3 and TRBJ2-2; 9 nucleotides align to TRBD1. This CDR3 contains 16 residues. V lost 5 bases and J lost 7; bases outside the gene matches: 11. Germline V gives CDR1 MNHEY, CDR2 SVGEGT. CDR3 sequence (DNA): TGTGCCAGCAGTGTTACAGGGGGCTGGTCGTTCGGGGAGCTGTTTTTT. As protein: CASSVTGGWSFGELFF.

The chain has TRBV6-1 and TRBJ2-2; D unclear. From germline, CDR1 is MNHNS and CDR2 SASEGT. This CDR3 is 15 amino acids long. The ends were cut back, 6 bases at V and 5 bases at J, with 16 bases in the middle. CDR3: CASSDGPKLTGELFF. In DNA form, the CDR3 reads TGTGCCAGCAGCGACGGGCCGAAACTTACCGGGGAGCTGTTTTTT.

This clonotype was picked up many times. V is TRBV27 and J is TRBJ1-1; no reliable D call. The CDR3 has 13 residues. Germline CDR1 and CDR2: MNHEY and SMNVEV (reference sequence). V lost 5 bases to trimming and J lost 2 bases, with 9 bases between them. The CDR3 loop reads CASSPTENTEAFF. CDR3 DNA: TGTGCCAGCAGTCCTACCGAAAACACTGAAGCTTTCTTT.

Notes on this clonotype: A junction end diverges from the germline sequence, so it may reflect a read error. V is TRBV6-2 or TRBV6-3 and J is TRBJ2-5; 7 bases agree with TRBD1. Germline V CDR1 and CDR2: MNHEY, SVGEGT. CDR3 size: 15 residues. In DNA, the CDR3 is TGTGCCATCAGTGACCCCCGGGACAGCGAAGAGACCCAGTACTTC. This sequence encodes CAISDPRDSEETQYF.

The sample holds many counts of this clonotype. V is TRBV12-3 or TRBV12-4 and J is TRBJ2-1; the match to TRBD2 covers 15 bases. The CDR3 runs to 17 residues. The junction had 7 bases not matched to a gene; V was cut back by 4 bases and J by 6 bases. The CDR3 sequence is CASSWTSGRASPNEQFF. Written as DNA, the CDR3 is TGTGCCAGCAGTTGGACTAGCGGGAGGGCCTCCCCCAATGAGCAGTTCTTC.

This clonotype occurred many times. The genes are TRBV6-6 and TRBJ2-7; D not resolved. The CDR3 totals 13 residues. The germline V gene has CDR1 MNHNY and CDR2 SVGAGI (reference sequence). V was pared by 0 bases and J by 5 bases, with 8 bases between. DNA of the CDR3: TGTGCCAGCAGTTACTCGCCCCTCAACGAGCAGTACTTC. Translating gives CASSYSPLNEQYF.

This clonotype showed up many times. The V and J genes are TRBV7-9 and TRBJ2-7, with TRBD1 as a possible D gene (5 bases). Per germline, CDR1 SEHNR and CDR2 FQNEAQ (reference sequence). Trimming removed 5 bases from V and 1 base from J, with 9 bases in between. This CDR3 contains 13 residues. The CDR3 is CASSQTESYEQYF. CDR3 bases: TGTGCCAGCAGCCAGACAGAATCCTACGAGCAGTACTTC.

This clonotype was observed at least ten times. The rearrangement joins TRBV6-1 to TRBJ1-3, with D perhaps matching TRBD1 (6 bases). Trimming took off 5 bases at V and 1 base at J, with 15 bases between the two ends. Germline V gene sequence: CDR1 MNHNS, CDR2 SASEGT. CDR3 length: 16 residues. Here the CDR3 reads CASSPLSRGSGNTIYF. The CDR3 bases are TGTGCCAGCAGTCCCCTCTCTAGGGGGTCTGGAAACACCATATATTTT.

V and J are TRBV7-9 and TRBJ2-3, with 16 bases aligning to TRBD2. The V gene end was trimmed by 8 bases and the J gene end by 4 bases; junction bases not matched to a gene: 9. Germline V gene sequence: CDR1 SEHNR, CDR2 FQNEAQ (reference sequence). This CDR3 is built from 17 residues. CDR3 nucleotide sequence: TGTGCCAGCCAGGGGACTAGCGGGAGGGCCGGGTCAGATACGCAGTATTTT. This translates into CASQGTSGRAGSDTQYF.

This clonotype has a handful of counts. Here the CDR3 reads CSARVGGRGPGGYTF. The DNA of the CDR3 is TGCAGTGCTAGAGTCGGTGGCAGGGGGCCGGGTGGCTACACCTTC. V is TRBV20-1 and J is TRBJ1-2; 8 bases are a match to TRBD1. The germline gives CDR1 DFQATT, CDR2 SNEGSKA (reference sequence). The CDR3 is 15 amino acids. The J segment lost 7 bases and the V segment lost 1 base, leaving 11 bases of the junction unmatched.

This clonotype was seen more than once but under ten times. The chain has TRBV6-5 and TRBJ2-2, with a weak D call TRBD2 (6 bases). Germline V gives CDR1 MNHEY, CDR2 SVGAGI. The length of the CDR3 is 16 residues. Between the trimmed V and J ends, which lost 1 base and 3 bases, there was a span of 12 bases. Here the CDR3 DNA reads TGTGCCAGCAGTTACTTGGGGACTGACTACACCGGGGAGCTGTTTTTT. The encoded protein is CASSYLGTDYTGELFF.

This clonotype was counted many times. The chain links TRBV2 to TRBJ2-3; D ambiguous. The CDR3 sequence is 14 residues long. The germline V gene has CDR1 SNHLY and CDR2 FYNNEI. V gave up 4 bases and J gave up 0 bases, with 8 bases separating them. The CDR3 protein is CASSAGSSTDTQYF. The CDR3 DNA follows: TGTGCCAGCAGTGCGGGCAGCAGCACAGATACGCAGTATTTT.

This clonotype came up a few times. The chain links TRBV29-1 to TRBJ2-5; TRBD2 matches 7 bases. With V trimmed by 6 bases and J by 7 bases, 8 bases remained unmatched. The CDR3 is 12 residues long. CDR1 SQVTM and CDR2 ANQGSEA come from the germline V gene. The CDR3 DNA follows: TGCAGCGTAGACGGGACTACACCGACCCAGTACTTC. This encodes CSVDGTTPTQYF.